There are many counts of the clone carrying this T cell receptor beta chain. Antigen specificity is unknown. Clinical symptoms, serum thyroxine and TRAb, thyroid ultrasound and orbital computed tomography together formed the diagnostic basis. Extraction of PBMCs used under 13 ml of fresh peripheral blood. These data belong to a study of T cells in Graves' hyperthyroidism and ophthalmopathy. Researchers took RNA transcripts and amplified the TCR beta CDR3 regions from them. First-round RT-PCR targeting the TCR CDR3 was performed with the HTBI primer set. Each CDR3 protein is one row after TCRdb ran MiXCR on the multiplex PCR reads. The data hold 700,000 or so distinct CDR3 sequences, with approximately 14% observed a single time. Whole-study results and caveats: The blood repertoire included most of the expanded thyroid clonotypes above 0.001.

In germline, CDR1 is KGHSH, CDR2 LQKENI. The junction had 6 bases not matched to a gene; V was cut back by 3 bases and J by 7 bases. The CDR3 loop spans 14 amino acids. This chain connects TRBV18 to TRBJ2-4; 7 bases are a match to TRBD1. Sequencing was performed on blood. This clonotype was obtained from a woman aged 45-65 years with Graves' ophthalmopathy. CDR3 sequence: CASSPVDRENIQYF. Here the CDR3 DNA reads TGTGCCAGCTCACCCGTCGACAGGGAGAACATTCAGTACTTC.